This T cell receptor (beta chain) was sequenced for a study of blood T cell repertoires in COVID-19. Study background: From T cells, B-cell-depleted T cells, or PBMCs came the material, which was cDNA or gDNA.

The CDR3 is 14 amino acids. Trimming left V 5 bases short and J 4 bases short, with 14 bases between. CDR1 and CDR2 (germline): KGHSH, LQKENI. In the original workflow: Scientists estimated how many nucleated cells there were by amplifying reference gene primers. Libraries were prepared by immunoSEQ multiplex PCR; TCRdb keeps only in-frame clonotypes and omits some of them. That table gives V, J and clone size, and the DNA gave D and trimming. Of hundreds of thousands of clones in the sample, around 85% were seen once. This clone showed up just once. The chain links TRBV18 to TRBJ1-1, with no clear D. The sequence derives from a man older than 75 with acute or convalescent COVID-19. The sample comprised peripheral blood. Here the CDR3 reads CASSRTNPGTEAFF. CDR3 DNA sequence: TGTGCCAGCTCAAGGACTAATCCTGGCACTGAAGCTTTCTTT.